This T cell receptor beta chain was sequenced in a study of blood T cells in healthy people across ages. At the level of the study: About one barcoded TCR beta cDNA was captured per two T cells.

At least 7 million PBMCs were isolated per sample. Per germline, CDR1 SNHLY and CDR2 FYNNEI. The germline V and J ends were trimmed by 3 bases and 0 bases, with 12 bases remaining between them. The CDR3 has 15 residues. A second PCR of about 7 to 12 cycles used a sample-barcoded 5' primer and a J-beta primer mix. One entry per CDR3 protein results from TCRdb running MiXCR on the 5' RACE reads. This sample has some 1.5 million distinct CDR3 sequences, with 40% to 45% found just once. Whole-study results and caveats: Measured against age, TCR beta diversity per million T cells decreased in a roughly linear manner.

This clonotype was seen more than once but under ten times. Its cognate antigen is unknown. This receptor was identified in a woman aged 18-35 years in good health. The sample was blood. The chain carries TRBV2 and TRBJ2-7; unclear D gene. The CDR3: CASSERTGNSYEQYF. The CDR3 DNA sequence: TGTGCCAGCAGTGAGCGGACGGGCAACTCCTACGAGCAGTACTTC.